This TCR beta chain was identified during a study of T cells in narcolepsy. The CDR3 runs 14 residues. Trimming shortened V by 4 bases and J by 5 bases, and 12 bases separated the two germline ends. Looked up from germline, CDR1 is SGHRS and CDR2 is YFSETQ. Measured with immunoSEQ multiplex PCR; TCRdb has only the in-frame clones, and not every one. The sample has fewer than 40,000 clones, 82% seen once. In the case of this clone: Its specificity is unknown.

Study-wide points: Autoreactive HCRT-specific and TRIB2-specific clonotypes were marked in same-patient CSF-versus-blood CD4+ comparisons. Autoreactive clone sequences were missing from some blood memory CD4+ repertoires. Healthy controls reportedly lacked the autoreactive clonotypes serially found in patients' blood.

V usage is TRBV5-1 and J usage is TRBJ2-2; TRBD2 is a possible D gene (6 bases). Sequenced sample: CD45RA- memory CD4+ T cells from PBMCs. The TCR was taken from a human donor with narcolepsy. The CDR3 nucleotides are TGCGCCAGCAGCGCCGGGAGCTCGACCGGGGAGCTGTTTTTT. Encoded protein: CASSAGSSTGELFF.